These 32 T cell receptor beta chains share one sample of origin, sequenced in a study of siplizumab effects on memory and regulatory T cells. Method: immunoSEQ multiplex PCR; TCRdb's copy keeps in-frame clones and lacks some. The data show under 85,000 clones, 88% seen once. The material sequenced was Tregs sorted from blood. Receptor source: a human donor in good health.

The count of this clone is one. This chain links TRBV7-2 with TRBJ2-7; D gene unclear. The CDR3 spans 13 residues. Germline loops: CDR1 SGHTA, CDR2 FQGNSA. V was clipped by 5 bases and J by 0 bases, with 8 bases between them. CDR3 sequence: CASSLSFSYEQYF. In DNA form, the CDR3 reads TGTGCCAGCAGCCTCAGTTTCTCCTACGAGCAGTACTTC.

The rearrangement uses TRBV5-4 and TRBJ2-1, with D tentatively TRBD2 (6 bases). This CDR3 has 17 residues. The V end was cut by 3 bases, the J end by 2 bases, with 18 bases between. Germline V gene data show CDR1 as SGHNT and CDR2 as YYREEE (reference sequence). CDR3 nucleotides: TGTGCCAGCAGCTCCGCCCGTACGGGAGTACCCTACAATGAGCAGTTCTTC. Amino acids: CASSSARTGVPYNEQFF.

The CDR3 DNA follows: TGTGCCACGACGATTGGACAGGGGATTCAGTCACCCCTCCACTTT. It codes for CATTIGQGIQSPLHF. This sequence joins TRBV15 and TRBJ1-6; TRBD1 matches at 9 bases. Per germline, CDR1 LNHNV and CDR2 YYDKDF (reference sequence). CDR3 length equals 15 residues. V shed 9 bases, J shed 10 bases, and the junction held 13 bases outside the gene matches.

The J gene is TRBJ2-1, the V gene TRBV9, with D tentatively TRBD2 (5 bases). Germline-derived CDR1 and CDR2 are SGDLS and YYNGEE. V lost 0 bases and J lost 3, with 10 bases in between. CDR3 length: 15 residues. The CDR3 DNA reads as TGTGCCAGCAGCGTAGGGGTCGGAGGCTACAATGAGCAGTTCTTC. Amino acid sequence: CASSVGVGGYNEQFF.

This chain uses TRBV10-1 with TRBJ1-5; TRBD1 might be the D (5 bases). The V gene lost 2 bases and the J gene lost 1 base, with 15 bases spanning the gap. The germline V gene encodes CDR1 WNHNN and CDR2 SYGVQD (reference sequence). The CDR3 has 17 amino acids. The CDR3 loop reads CASSETHSGDSNQPQHF. Written as DNA, the CDR3 is TGCGCCAGCAGTGAGACCCACTCCGGGGACAGCAATCAGCCCCAGCATTTT.

The chain joins TRBV30 to TRBJ1-1, with 8 bases aligning to TRBD1. This CDR3 contains 14 residues. J was trimmed by 1 base and V by 8 bases; bases with no gene match: 9. Germline lookup yields CDR1 GTSNPN and CDR2 SVGIG (reference sequence). The CDR3 sequence: CAHQFGTGNTEAFF. CDR3 nucleotide sequence: TGTGCCCACCAATTCGGGACAGGGAACACTGAAGCTTTCTTT.

V gene TRBV6-1 combines with J gene TRBJ2-1; the D is unclear. V was trimmed by 4 bases and J by 9 bases, leaving 7 bases between them. Germline V CDR1 and CDR2: MNHNS, SASEGT. This CDR3 has 11 amino acids. In DNA, the CDR3 is TGTGCCAGCAGTGTTGGCGGTGAGCAGTTCTTC. Its translation is CASSVGGEQFF.

V and J are TRBV11-3 and TRBJ1-6, with D possibly being TRBD1 (6 bases). The V end was cut by 5 bases, the J end by 9 bases, with 11 bases between. Germline-derived CDR1 and CDR2 are SGHNT and YENEEA. The CDR3 sequence is 13 residues long. CDR3 coding DNA: TGTGCCAGCAGCCCAAGGACAGCTTCACCCCTCCACTTT. This gives the protein CASSPRTASPLHF.

J is TRBJ1-1 and V is TRBV27; TRBD1 agrees at 10 bases. This CDR3 has 16 residues. Germline CDR1 is MNHEY and CDR2 is SMNVEV (reference sequence). The V gene end was trimmed by 5 bases and the J gene end by 5 bases; junction bases not matched to a gene: 11. CDR3 sequence (DNA): TGTGCCAGCAGTCGAGCTAGGACAGGGGGGGGGACTGAAGCTTTCTTT. This codes for CASSRARTGGGTEAFF.

This chain joins TRBV7-8 and TRBJ2-3; 7 nucleotides match TRBD2. The CDR3 runs 17 residues. Germline CDR1 and CDR2: SGHVS and FQNEAQ. Trimming removed 2 bases from V and 2 bases from J; junction bases left unmatched: 10. This CDR3 is CASSLRVASGHTDTQYF. The CDR3 DNA follows: TGTGCCAGCAGCTTAAGAGTGGCTAGCGGTCACACAGATACGCAGTATTTT. Drawing the rest from reference TRBV7-8 and TRBJ2-3, the complete variable domain is GAGVSQSPRYKVAKRGQDVALRCDPISGHVSLFWYQQALGQGPEFLTYFQNEAQLDKSGLPSDRFFAERPEGSVSTLKIQRTQQEDSAVYLCASSLRVASGHTDTQYFGPGTRLTVL.

The CDR3 bases are TGTGCCAGCAGCCAAGATTCGGGATCAAGGACTGAAGCTTTCTTT. Its protein product is CASSQDSGSRTEAFF. The V and J genes are TRBV14 and TRBJ1-1; D unresolved. The V end was cut by 0 bases, the J end by 5 bases, with 13 bases between. This CDR3 contains 15 residues. Germline CDR1 SGHDN, CDR2 FVKESK.

The chain couples TRBV27 to TRBJ1-5; D is perhaps TRBD1 (5 bases). The germline V and J ends were trimmed by 0 bases and 7 bases, with 10 bases remaining between them. Germline-derived CDR1 and CDR2 are MNHEY and SMNVEV (reference sequence). This CDR3 has 14 residues. The CDR3 DNA sequence: TGTGCCAGCAGTTTATCAGGGGCTTGGCAGCCCCAGCATTTT. Encoded protein: CASSLSGAWQPQHF.

This chain links TRBV18 with TRBJ2-1, with D possibly matching TRBD1 (5 bases). This CDR3 has 12 residues. Between the trimmed V and J ends, which lost 6 bases and 6 bases, there was a span of 9 bases. In germline, CDR1 is KGHSH, CDR2 LQKENI. The chain's CDR3 is CASSTETNEQFF. In DNA, the CDR3 is TGTGCCAGCTCGACAGAAACCAATGAGCAGTTCTTC.

The chain joins TRBV7-6 to TRBJ2-3; D uncertain. This CDR3 is 12 amino acids long. From germline, CDR1 is SGHVS and CDR2 FNYEAQ. V dropped 5 bases and J dropped 5 bases, with 8 bases sitting between them. The CDR3 sequence: CASSPGGDTQYF. The CDR3 nucleotides read TGTGCCAGCAGCCCGGGTGGAGATACGCAGTATTTT.

This clone was recorded once. This sequence joins TRBV5-4 and TRBJ2-1, with D maybe TRBD2 (5 bases). The CDR3 loop spans 14 amino acids. Trimming removed 2 bases at V and 9 bases at J, with 15 bases between. CDR1 is SGHNT, CDR2 YYREEE, per germline (reference sequence). The CDR3 protein is CASSFPDMSGEQFF. The CDR3 DNA reads as TGTGCCAGCAGCTTCCCTGACATGAGCGGTGAGCAGTTCTTC.

The chain links TRBV7-9 to TRBJ2-1, with D unresolved. The ends were cut back, 0 bases at V and 6 bases at J, with 9 bases in the middle. CDR1 and CDR2 from the germline V gene are SEHNR and FQNEAQ (reference sequence). The CDR3 has 14 residues. CDR3 DNA sequence: TGTGCCAGCAGCTTAGCGAATTGGGGCAATGAGCAGTTCTTC. Its protein product is CASSLANWGNEQFF.

The CDR3 spells CASSLSSLGQGFTGELFF. The CDR3 coding sequence is TGTGCCAGCAGTTTATCGAGTCTAGGACAGGGGTTTACCGGGGAGCTGTTTTTT. The J gene is TRBJ2-2, the V gene TRBV27; 9 nucleotides agree with TRBD1. This CDR3 is built from 18 residues. Germline V gives CDR1 MNHEY, CDR2 SMNVEV (reference sequence). V lost 0 bases and J lost 5; bases outside the gene matches: 10.

As to this clone: A junction end diverges from the germline sequence, so it may reflect a read error. The chain has TRBV7-7 and TRBJ2-5; 7 bases map to TRBD1. CDR1 is SSHAT and CDR2 is FNYEAQ in the germline V gene (reference sequence). This CDR3 spans 14 amino acids. Written as DNA, the CDR3 is TGTGCTAGCAGCTCCGGACAGGTGGAAGAGACCCAGTACTTC. Protein product: CASSSGQVEETQYF.

The V call is TRBV7-9, the J call TRBJ2-1; D might be TRBD2 (5 bases). The CDR3 length is 15 residues. Germline CDR1 and CDR2: SEHNR and FQNEAQ (reference sequence). The V and J ends lost 1 base and 9 bases respectively, with 16 bases between them. CDR3 in amino acids: CASSLDHGLGSEQFF. Written as DNA, the CDR3 is TGTGCCAGCAGCTTAGATCACGGCCTGGGGAGTGAGCAGTTCTTC.

The V gene is TRBV19, the J gene TRBJ2-3; no definite D call. V was shortened by 3 bases and J by 5 bases, with 9 bases between the two germline ends. This CDR3 contains 13 residues. CDR1 is LNHDA and CDR2 is SQIVND in the germline V gene (reference sequence). The CDR3 nucleotides are TGTGCCAGTAGTATTCGTGGTCGAGATACGCAGTATTTT. Amino acid sequence: CASSIRGRDTQYF. The full variable domain, with the rest looked up from reference TRBV19 and TRBJ2-3, is DGGITQSPKYLFRKEGQNVTLSCEQNLNHDAMYWYRQDPGQGLRLIYYSQIVNDFQKGDIAEGYSVSREKKESFPLTVTSAQKNPTAFYLCASSIRGRDTQYFGPGTRLTVL.

The genes are TRBV6-1 and TRBJ1-2; the match to TRBD1 covers 7 bases. The CDR3 has 14 residues. V lost 2 bases to trimming and J lost 8 bases; unmatched junction nucleotides: 8. The germline gives CDR1 MNHNS, CDR2 SASEGT. CDR3 amino acids: CASSELGGSGGYTF. As DNA, the CDR3 is TGTGCCAGCAGTGAATTAGGGGGCTCAGGCGGCTACACCTTC.

The chain links TRBV7-8 to TRBJ2-1; 9 positions match TRBD1. The trim removed 4 bases at V and 7 bases at J, leaving 8 bases unmatched. Germline values: CDR1 SGHVS, CDR2 FQNEAQ. The CDR3 covers 15 residues. This CDR3 reads CASSWPGQGGNEQFF. The CDR3, as DNA: TGTGCCAGCAGCTGGCCGGGACAGGGAGGTAATGAGCAGTTCTTC. The full variable domain, rest sourced from reference TRBV7-8 and TRBJ2-1, is GAGVSQSPRYKVAKRGQDVALRCDPISGHVSLFWYQQALGQGPEFLTYFQNEAQLDKSGLPSDRFFAERPEGSVSTLKIQRTQQEDSAVYLCASSWPGQGGNEQFFGPGTRLTVL.

This rearrangement joins TRBV6-1 to TRBJ1-2; TRBD1 agrees at 8 bases. After removal of 6 bases from V and 4 bases from J, the junction contained 7 bases not matched to a gene. Germline-derived CDR1 and CDR2 are MNHNS and SASEGT. CDR3 length equals 14 residues. The CDR3 spells CASSRQGRIYGYTF. As DNA, the CDR3 is TGTGCCAGCAGCCGACAGGGGAGGATCTATGGCTACACCTTC.

The V and J genes are TRBV6-5 and TRBJ1-5; D call uncertain. V was shortened by 5 bases and J by 2 bases, with 10 bases between the two germline ends. The CDR3 extends over 14 amino acids. The V gene's germline CDR1 is MNHEY and CDR2 SVGAGI. As DNA, the CDR3 is TGTGCCAGCAGTGTCATAGTGGGCAATCAGCCCCAGCATTTT. Amino acid sequence: CASSVIVGNQPQHF.

The chain links TRBV5-1 to TRBJ2-5; D is uncertain. Per germline, CDR1 SGHRS and CDR2 YFSETQ. The CDR3 is 14 amino acids. V lost 3 bases and J lost 7, with 16 bases in between. The CDR3 spells CASSSSRPKGTQYF. CDR3 bases: TGCGCCAGCAGCTCCAGCCGCCCTAAGGGGACCCAGTACTTC.

The rearrangement links TRBV7-3 to TRBJ1-4, with 9 bases identical to TRBD1. There are 19 residues in the CDR3. Trimming cost V 2 bases and J 2 bases; bases outside gene matches: 12. Germline CDR1 reads SGHTA; CDR2 reads FQGTGA. The CDR3 loop is CASSLGGTGKRGTNEKLFF. For the CDR3, the DNA is TGTGCCAGCAGCTTAGGGGGGACAGGGAAGCGTGGGACTAATGAAAAACTGTTTTTT.

The V and J genes are TRBV11-3 and TRBJ1-1; 7 nucleotides match TRBD1. This CDR3 comprises 13 residues. V lost 4 bases and J lost 11; bases outside the gene matches: 10. Germline V gene data show CDR1 as SGHNT and CDR2 as YENEEA. The CDR3 loop is CASSYEPDREAFF. CDR3 nucleotide sequence: TGTGCCAGCAGCTACGAGCCCGACAGGGAGGCTTTCTTT.

This clone appeared once. The chain combines TRBV18 with TRBJ2-3; D remains ambiguous. Per germline, CDR1 KGHSH and CDR2 LQKENI. V gave up 3 bases and J gave up 1 base, with 5 bases separating them. CDR3 length equals 13 residues. The CDR3 DNA follows: TGTGCCAGCTCACCCCGGGGCACAGATACGCAGTATTTT. This translates into CASSPRGTDTQYF.

The gene calls are TRBV19 and TRBJ1-5, with no clear D. This CDR3 has 14 residues. Trimming stripped 7 bases from V and 9 bases from J, with 19 bases between. Germline CDR1 reads LNHDA; CDR2 reads SQIVND (reference sequence). The CDR3 nucleotides are TGTGCCAGTAAGCCTTACAGCGCCCGCGGGCCCCAGCATTTT. It codes for CASKPYSARGPQHF.

The chain is built from TRBV7-2 and TRBJ2-7, with D maybe TRBD2 (6 bases). V lost 3 bases, J lost 0 bases, and 9 bases lay in between. Germline loops: CDR1 SGHTA, CDR2 FQGNSA. CDR3 length equals 14 residues. Here the CDR3 reads CASSFAGSSYEQYF. DNA for the CDR3: TGTGCCAGCAGCTTTGCGGGGAGCTCCTACGAGCAGTACTTC. Drawing the rest from reference TRBV7-2 and TRBJ2-7, the complete variable domain is GAGVSQSPSNKVTEKGKDVELRCDPISGHTALYWYRQSLGQGLEFLIYFQGNSAPDKSGLPSDRFSAERTGGSVSTLTIQRTQQEDSAVYLCASSFAGSSYEQYFGPGTRLTVT.

The chain carries TRBV7-9 and TRBJ2-3; TRBD2 aligns across 9 bases. The CDR3 totals 16 residues. Germline trimming cut 5 bases from V and 2 bases from J; bases unmatched to any gene: 8. Germline CDR1 reads SEHNR; CDR2 reads FQNEAQ (reference sequence). The CDR3 bases are TGTGCCAGCAGCGGGGTAGCGGGAGTGAACACAGATACGCAGTATTTT. It translates to CASSGVAGVNTDTQYF. Full variable domain (missing parts from reference TRBV7-9 and TRBJ2-3): DTGVSQNPRHKITKRGQNVTFRCDPISEHNRLYWYRQTLGQGPEFLTYFQNEAQLEKSRLLSDRFSAERPKGSFSTLEIQRTEQGDSAMYLCASSGVAGVNTDTQYFGPGTRLTVL.

The V gene is TRBV7-9, the J gene TRBJ2-5, with 9 positions matching TRBD1. The end of the DNA fits TRBJ2-7 better, so the J call may be wrong. This CDR3 comprises 15 residues. Germline CDR1 is SEHNR and CDR2 is FQNEAQ (reference sequence). CDR3 nucleotides: TGTGCCAGCAGTGGAGACAGGGGGGCCTCCTACGAGCAGTACTTC. Protein: CASSGDRGASYEQYF.